The T cell receptor beta chain described here comes from a study of blood T cell repertoires in COVID-19. Looking at the study overall: The United States, Italy and Spain were the sources of the acute and convalescent COVID-19 samples.

V shed 4 bases and J 11 bases; nucleotides not matched to a gene: 13. There are 14 residues in the CDR3. Looked up from germline, CDR1 is MNHEY and CDR2 is SMNVEV (reference sequence). In the original analysis: Reference gene primer amplification gave estimated nucleated cell counts. TCRdb keeps only in-frame clones here, not all; method: immunoSEQ multiplex PCR. V and J calls and clone size are given by that table; D and trimming were obtained from the DNA. The sample has tens of thousands of clones; more than 80% are singletons. The chain uses TRBV27 and TRBJ1-2; 7 nucleotides align to TRBD1. The specimen sequenced was peripheral blood. The receptor was derived from a human donor in a cohort sampled during active COVID-19. The CDR3 DNA follows: TGTGCCAGCAGTTCCCCCGGACAGGACAAAGGGTACACCTTC. This gives the protein CASSSPGQDKGYTF.